Below, one TCR beta chain is given with its context. Antigen unknown. There were only healthy Caucasians among the donors. The data derive from a study of identical twins. The germline V and J ends were trimmed by 3 bases and 7 bases, with 18 bases remaining between them. Germline V CDR1 and CDR2: DFQATT, SNEGSKA (reference sequence). This CDR3 spans 14 amino acids. Whole-study results and caveats: Whereas memory repertoires showed no such difference, abundant cord blood beta clonotypes carried fewer insertions. Twins shared beta out-of-frame sequences in excess, but this excess was weaker.

TCRdb reanalysed the 5' RACE reads using MiXCR and keeps one entry per CDR3 protein. The sample yields around 530,000 distinct CDR3 sequences, about 16% seen once. These same data were also listed under a study on yellow fever vaccine responses in identical twins. This second report adds: After vaccination, twins' T cell response reportedly seemed partly convergent, partly personalized.

Material: CD4+ T cells sorted from blood. J is TRBJ1-2 and V is TRBV20-1, with D perhaps TRBD1 (6 bases). This receptor was obtained from a woman in her late teens or twenties in good health. The CDR3 nucleotides are TGCAGTGCTAGGGACAAACCAGGGGTTGGTGGCTACACCTTC. Translated, it gives CSARDKPGVGGYTF.